This T cell receptor beta chain was recorded in a study of identical twins. Germline V gene lookup returns CDR1 MNHNS and CDR2 SASEGT. The V gene end was trimmed by 3 bases and the J gene end by 2 bases; junction bases not matched to a gene: 6. The CDR3 is 16 residues long. Study-wide points: Beta out-of-frame sequences showed weaker excess twin sharing.

Template switching introduced a universal primer site, and the cDNA bore unique molecular identifiers. MiXCR, applied by TCRdb to the 5' RACE reads, yields one record per CDR3 protein. The table records roughly 250,000 distinct CDR3 sequences, approximately 7.3% of them present only once. This clonotype has a handful of counts. The antigen is not known. The same sample was also studied in work on yellow fever vaccine responses in identical twins. According to that study: Twins reportedly showed a vaccine T cell response that seemed partly convergent and partly personalized.

The chain links TRBV6-1 to TRBJ2-3; TRBD2 aligns across 9 bases. The specimen was CD8+ T cells sorted from blood. The clonotype originates from a young woman in good health. The CDR3 loop reads CASSEGRGGPTDTQYF. The DNA of the CDR3 is TGTGCCAGCAGTGAGGGGCGGGGGGGACCCACAGATACGCAGTATTTT.